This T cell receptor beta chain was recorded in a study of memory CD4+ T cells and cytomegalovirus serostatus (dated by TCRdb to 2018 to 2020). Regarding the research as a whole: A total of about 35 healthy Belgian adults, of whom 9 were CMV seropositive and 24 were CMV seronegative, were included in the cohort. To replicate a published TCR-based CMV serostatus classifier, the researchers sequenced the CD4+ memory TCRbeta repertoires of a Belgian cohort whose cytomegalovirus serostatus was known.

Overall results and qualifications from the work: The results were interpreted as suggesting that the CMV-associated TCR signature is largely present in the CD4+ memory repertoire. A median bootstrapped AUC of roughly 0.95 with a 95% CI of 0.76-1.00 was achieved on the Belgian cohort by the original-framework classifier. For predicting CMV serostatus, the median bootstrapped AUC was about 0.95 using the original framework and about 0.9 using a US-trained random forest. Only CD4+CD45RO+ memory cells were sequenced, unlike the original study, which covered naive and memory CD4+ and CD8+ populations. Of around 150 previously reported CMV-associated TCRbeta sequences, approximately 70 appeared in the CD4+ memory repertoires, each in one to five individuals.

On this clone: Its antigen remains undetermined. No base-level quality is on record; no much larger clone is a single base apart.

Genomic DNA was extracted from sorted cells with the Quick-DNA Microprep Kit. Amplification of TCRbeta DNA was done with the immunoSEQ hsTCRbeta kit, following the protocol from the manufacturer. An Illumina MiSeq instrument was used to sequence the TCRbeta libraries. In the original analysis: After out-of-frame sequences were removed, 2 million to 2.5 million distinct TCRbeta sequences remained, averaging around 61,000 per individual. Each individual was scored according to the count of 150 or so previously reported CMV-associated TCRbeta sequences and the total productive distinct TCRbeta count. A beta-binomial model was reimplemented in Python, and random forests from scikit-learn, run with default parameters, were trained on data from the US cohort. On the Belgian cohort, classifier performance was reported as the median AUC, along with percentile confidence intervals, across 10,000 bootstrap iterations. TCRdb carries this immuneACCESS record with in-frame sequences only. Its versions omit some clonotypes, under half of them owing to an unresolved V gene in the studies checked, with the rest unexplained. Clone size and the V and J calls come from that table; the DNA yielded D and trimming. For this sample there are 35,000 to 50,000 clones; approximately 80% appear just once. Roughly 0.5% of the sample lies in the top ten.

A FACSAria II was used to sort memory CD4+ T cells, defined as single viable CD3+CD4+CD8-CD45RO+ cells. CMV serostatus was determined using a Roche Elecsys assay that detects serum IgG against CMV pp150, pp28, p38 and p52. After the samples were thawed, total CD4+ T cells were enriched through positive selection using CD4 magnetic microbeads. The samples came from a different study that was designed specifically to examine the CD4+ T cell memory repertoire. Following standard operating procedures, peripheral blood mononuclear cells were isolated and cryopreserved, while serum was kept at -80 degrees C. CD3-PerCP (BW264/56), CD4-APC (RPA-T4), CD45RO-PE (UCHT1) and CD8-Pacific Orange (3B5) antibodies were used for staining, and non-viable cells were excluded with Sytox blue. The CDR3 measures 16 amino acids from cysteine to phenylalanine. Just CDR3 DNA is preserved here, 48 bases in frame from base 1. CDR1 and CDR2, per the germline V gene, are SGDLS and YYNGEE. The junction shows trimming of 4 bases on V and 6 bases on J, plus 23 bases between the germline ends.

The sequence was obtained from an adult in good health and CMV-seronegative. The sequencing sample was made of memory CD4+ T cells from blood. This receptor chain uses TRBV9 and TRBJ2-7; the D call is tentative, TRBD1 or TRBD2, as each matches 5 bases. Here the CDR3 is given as CASSITPVGVGSEQYF. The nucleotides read TGTGCCAGCAGCATAACGCCGGTGGGGGTTGGATCCGAGCAGTACTTC.